This T cell receptor beta chain comes out of a study of Ad26.COV2.S vaccination and SARS-CoV-2 variants. Sample treatment: over 15 received Ad26.COV2.S at low or high dose, single or two shots; 5 received placebo; per-sample allocation not given. The study sampled participants on day 63 after the first vaccine or placebo injection. Spike of the Wuhan-strain SARS-CoV-2 was expressed by an Ad26 vector, which formed the vaccine. The germline V gene has CDR1 GTSNPN and CDR2 SVGIG (reference sequence). V dropped 3 bases and J dropped 2; count of bases not matched to a gene: 7. This CDR3 spans 16 amino acids. Profiled with immunoSEQ multiplex PCR; TCRdb holds only in-frame clones, not every one. The table lists about 350,000 clones, roughly nine tenths of them singletons.

The receptor was isolated from a person between 18 and 60 years old who received the Ad26.COV2.S COVID-19 vaccine or a placebo. Specimen: peripheral blood, collected in a trial of Ad26.COV2.S vaccine versus placebo. The chain has TRBV30 and TRBJ1-2; the match to TRBD1 covers 12 bases. The DNA for the CDR3 is TGTGCCTGGAGGGGACAGGGGGCACGAACCAACTATGGCTACACCTTC. Amino acid sequence: CAWRGQGARTNYGYTF.